The 13 T cell receptor beta chains given below trace back to one sample, sequenced in a study of cytomegalovirus exposure and HLA in healthy donors. PCR was performed using 60 Vbeta and 13 Jbeta primers. Produced via immunoSEQ multiplex PCR; TCRdb's table is partial and in-frame only. This table holds 150,000 to 200,000 clones, around 83% found once. The sample comprised PBMCs. The source is a man aged 50-60 years in good health and CMV-seropositive.

The rearrangement links TRBV7-9 to TRBJ2-5; TRBD2 matches at 15 bases. The CDR3 runs 16 residues. Germline CDR1 is SEHNR and CDR2 is FQNEAQ (reference sequence). Losses at the gene ends were 5 bases for V and 1 base for J; bases not matched to a gene: 2. The CDR3 is CASSRGLAGGQETQYF. As DNA, the CDR3 is TGTGCCAGCAGCCGGGGACTAGCGGGGGGCCAAGAGACCCAGTACTTC.

This chain uses TRBV5-1 with TRBJ1-1; 7 bases align to TRBD1. Losses at the gene ends were 3 bases for V and 8 bases for J; bases not matched to a gene: 10. The length of the CDR3 is 14 residues. Germline values: CDR1 SGHRS, CDR2 YFSETQ. This chain's CDR3 is CASSYVTGQREAFF. Written as DNA, the CDR3 is TGCGCCAGCAGCTACGTGACGGGACAGAGAGAAGCTTTCTTT.

DNA for the CDR3: TGTGCCAGCAGCTTAGGTGCCGGCGGGAGGGCTTTCGAGCAGTACTTC. Translation: CASSLGAGGRAFEQYF. The chain couples TRBV7-9 to TRBJ2-7, with 9 bases identical to TRBD2. The ends lost 1 base at V and 6 bases at J; junction bases unmatched: 10. The CDR3 length is 16 residues. Germline CDR1 SEHNR, CDR2 FQNEAQ (reference sequence).

This clone appeared once. The J gene is TRBJ2-7, the V gene TRBV19; 7 bases are shared with TRBD1. This CDR3 contains 15 residues. Per germline, CDR1 LNHDA and CDR2 SQIVND (reference sequence). V was clipped by 6 bases and J by 1 base; unmatched bases: 9. The CDR3 region is CASRRGRGQSYEQYF. DNA of the CDR3: TGTGCCAGTAGAAGGGGCCGGGGACAGTCCTACGAGCAGTACTTC.

The V call is TRBV7-8, the J call TRBJ2-7; a possible D gene is TRBD2 (6 bases). V lost 7 bases to trimming and J lost 2 bases, with 12 bases between them. Germline-derived CDR1 and CDR2 are SGHVS and FQNEAQ. CDR3 length: 13 amino acids. The CDR3 here is CASTPRGTYEQYF. The CDR3 DNA is TGTGCCAGCACACCCCGGGGGACCTACGAGCAGTACTTC.

The chain joins TRBV6-1 to TRBJ1-6; D may be TRBD1 (6 bases). In germline, CDR1 is MNHNS, CDR2 SASEGT. The CDR3 has 13 residues. V lost 3 bases to trimming and J lost 10 bases, with 10 bases between them. CDR3 loop: CASSDLDSSPLHF. The CDR3 region has the DNA TGTGCCAGCAGTGACCTGGACAGCTCACCCCTCCACTTT.

This rearrangement joins TRBV19 to TRBJ1-1, with D unclear. The CDR3 length is 14 residues. The V end lost 0 bases, the J end lost 1 base, and 6 bases lay between the germline ends. Germline CDR1 is LNHDA and CDR2 is SQIVND (reference sequence). The CDR3 region has the DNA TGTGCCAGTAGTATAGAGCGGGCGAACACTGAAGCTTTCTTT. This translates into CASSIERANTEAFF.

The chain is built from TRBV13 and TRBJ2-5; 9 bases are shared with TRBD1. The J call may be faulty, since TRBJ2-7 better matches the DNA end. This CDR3 has 15 residues. Germline loops: CDR1 PRHDT, CDR2 FYEKMQ (reference sequence). The CDR3 spells CASSQLPRTGVEQYF. The CDR3, as DNA: TGTGCCAGCAGCCAACTGCCGCGGACAGGGGTCGAGCAGTACTTC.

The genes are TRBV19 and TRBJ1-2; 8 bases are shared with TRBD1. Trimming removed 7 bases from V and 8 bases from J; junction bases left unmatched: 12. This CDR3 has 14 residues. Per germline, CDR1 LNHDA and CDR2 SQIVND (reference sequence). CDR3 DNA sequence: TGTGCCAGTAACGCTAAGGACAGGGCCGGCGGCTACACCTTC. Its protein is CASNAKDRAGGYTF.

This clone has just one count. The chain couples TRBV2 to TRBJ1-2, with D possibly TRBD1 on 5 matching bases. CDR1 and CDR2 (germline): SNHLY, FYNNEI. This CDR3 is built from 13 residues. Trimming shortened V by 6 bases and J by 11 bases, and 19 bases separated the two germline ends. In DNA, the CDR3 is TGTGCCAGCAGGGGACCGGGAGCTTCGCCGTACACCTTC. Protein product: CASRGPGASPYTF.

CDR3 region: CASSGPTGLYTEAFF. The CDR3 DNA reads TGTGCCAGCAGCGGCCCGACAGGGCTATACACTGAAGCTTTCTTT. The rearrangement joins TRBV7-9 to TRBJ1-1, with 7 bases that match TRBD1. The V gene's germline CDR1 is SEHNR and CDR2 FQNEAQ (reference sequence). V lost 5 bases and J lost 3; bases outside the gene matches: 9. The CDR3 runs 15 residues. Drawing the rest from reference TRBV7-9 and TRBJ1-1, the complete variable domain is DTGVSQNPRHKITKRGQNVTFRCDPISEHNRLYWYRQTLGQGPEFLTYFQNEAQLEKSRLLSDRFSAERPKGSFSTLEIQRTEQGDSAMYLCASSGPTGLYTEAFFGQGTRLTVV.

This chain connects TRBV28 to TRBJ1-2; a possible D gene is TRBD1 (6 bases). Deletions cut 11 bases from V and 4 bases from J, with 11 bases between. Germline CDR1 MDHEN, CDR2 SYDVKM. This CDR3 is 11 amino acids long. The CDR3 region is CAVQGGYGYTF. DNA for the CDR3: TGTGCCGTACAGGGTGGCTATGGCTACACCTTC.

This clone has more than one count but fewer than ten. This chain connects TRBV6-4 to TRBJ1-5; no clear D gene. Per germline, CDR1 MRHNA and CDR2 SNTAGT. This CDR3 spans 15 amino acids. V gave up 2 bases and J gave up 1 base, with 9 bases separating them. The CDR3 loop reads CASSDPTNSNQPQHF. In DNA, the CDR3 is TGTGCCAGCAGTGACCCCACAAACAGCAATCAGCCCCAGCATTTT.